This TCR beta chain was profiled in a study of blood T cell repertoires in COVID-19. In the study overall: PBMCs, B-cell-depleted T cells, or T cells were the source of the cDNA or gDNA that made up the material.

Produced via immunoSEQ multiplex PCR; TCRdb's table is partial and in-frame only. The sample includes roughly 78,000 clones, 86% seen only once; the top ten take around 2%. This clone was seen a few times. Material for sequencing was peripheral blood. The sequence was collected from a woman in her sixties with acute or convalescent COVID-19.

The CDR3 sequence is CASSPSLAGNTEAFF. In DNA form, the CDR3 reads TGTGCCAGCAGCCCATCCCTGGCTGGCAACACTGAAGCTTTCTTT. V usage is TRBV28 and J usage is TRBJ1-1; no clear D. This CDR3 has 15 amino acids. Looked up from germline, CDR1 is MDHEN and CDR2 is SYDVKM. Trimming removed 6 bases at V and 2 bases at J, with 16 bases between.